This T cell receptor (beta chain) was obtained from a study of blood T cell repertoires in COVID-19. Turning to the study itself: The United States, Italy and Spain provided the acute and convalescent COVID-19 samples. Sample material is recorded as cDNA or gDNA derived from T cells, B-cell-depleted T cells, or PBMCs.

V dropped 0 bases and J dropped 5 bases, with 8 bases sitting between them. The V gene's germline CDR1 is LNHNV and CDR2 YYDKDF (reference sequence). The CDR3 sequence is 15 residues long. In the authors' methods: Amplified reference gene primers provided the basis for estimating nucleated cell counts. The assay was immunoSEQ multiplex PCR, and TCRdb's table has in-frame clones only and misses some. For V, J and clone size, that table is used; D and trimming come from the DNA. The sample shows fewer than 350,000 clones, 88% of them seen only once. The clonotype comes from a man younger than 30 with active or convalescent COVID-19. Sequenced input: peripheral blood. The chain joins TRBV15 to TRBJ1-6; tentatively, D is TRBD1 (6 bases). The CDR3 sequence: CATSRDRTDNSPLHF. The DNA for the CDR3 is TGTGCCACCAGCAGAGATCGGACAGATAATTCACCCCTCCACTTT.